This TCR beta chain was captured in a study of blood T cell repertoires in COVID-19. In the source study's methods: Using reference gene primer amplification, nucleated cell counts were estimated. Clones were read by immunoSEQ multiplex PCR, and TCRdb kept only the in-frame ones, dropping some. Clonal size and the V and J genes are those of that table, whereas D and trimming came from the DNA. In the table there are 150,000 to 200,000 clones, around 90% of which are singletons. This clonotype originated in a man in his fifties or sixties with acute or convalescent COVID-19. The sample was peripheral blood.

DNA of the CDR3: TGTGCCAGCGGGCAAATTCCGGGACAGATGGGGGAAAAACTGTTTTTT. As protein: CASGQIPGQMGEKLFF. The chain couples TRBV21-1 to TRBJ1-4; TRBD1, the D gene given by the table, was not confirmed from the DNA. TRBV21-1 is a documented pseudogene. The CDR3 covers 16 residues.